Listed below are T cell receptor beta chains from one sample, sequenced in a study of breast tumors, draining lymph nodes, adjacent tissues. TCRdb independently ran MiXCR on the multiplex PCR reads; one entry per CDR3 protein. The sample yields 100,000 to 150,000 distinct CDR3 sequences, under 25% seen once. Sequenced: axillary lymph node tissue. These receptors all come from a female donor with breast cancer. Some clones in this sample may be carry-over from other donors' samples. Each CDR3 is given with its conserved first and last residue. D genes are given only for firm matches. Size tells how often a clone was seen (once, few, many) or the class of an expanded clone, and some rows leave it out.

V	D	size	length	J	CDR3	DNA
TRBV11-3	NA	many	15	TRBJ2-7	CASSSRPTVTYEQYF	TGTGCCAGCAGCTCCCGACCGACAGTAACCTACGAGCAGTACTTC
TRBV19	NA	many	13	TRBJ2-1	CASSALSYNEQFF	TGTGCCAGTAGCGCCCTAAGCTACAATGAGCAGTTCTTC
TRBV15	TRBD1	many	14	TRBJ1-5	CATSTTGVRQPQHF	TGTGCCACCAGCACGACAGGGGTTAGGCAGCCCCAGCATTTT
TRBV19	NA	many	15	TRBJ2-7	CASSKGGQAPGEQYF	TGTGCCAGTAGCAAAGGAGGGCAGGCCCCCGGAGAGCAGTACTTC
TRBV20-1	NA	many	14	TRBJ1-6	CSAGPPSYNSPLHF	TGCAGTGCTGGGCCCCCCTCCTATAATTCACCCCTCCACTTT
TRBV4-1	TRBD1	many	17	TRBJ2-5	CASSQGAGGAGQETQYF	TGCGCCAGCAGCCAAGGGGCAGGGGGCGCGGGCCAAGAGACCCAGTACTTC
TRBV10-3	TRBD1	many	15	TRBJ2-1	CAISEGQGAKNEQFF	TGTGCCATCAGTGAGGGACAGGGGGCTAAGAATGAGCAGTTCTTC
TRBV20-1	NA	many	11	TRBJ2-3	CSAGSTDTQYF	TGCAGTGCAGGGAGCACAGATACGCAGTATTTT
TRBV9	NA	many	14	TRBJ2-1	CASRPANNPNEQFF	TGTGCCAGCAGACCGGCCAATAACCCGAATGAGCAGTTCTTC
TRBV28	NA	many	14	TRBJ2-7	CATFPPDGSYEQYF	TGTGCCACCTTCCCCCCGGACGGATCCTACGAGCAGTACTTC
TRBV6-1	NA	many	15	TRBJ2-7	CASSEARGYGYEQYF	TGTGCCAGCAGTGAAGCCAGGGGCTACGGCTACGAGCAGTACTTC
TRBV12-3/TRBV12-4	NA	many	15	TRBJ2-3	CASAPGTLSTDTQYF	TGTGCCAGCGCGCCAGGGACACTTAGCACAGATACGCAGTATTTT
TRBV3-1	TRBD2	many	19	TRBJ2-3	CASSQWGMTSGSGADTQYF	TGTGCCAGCAGCCAATGGGGTATGACTAGCGGGAGTGGTGCAGATACGCAGTATTTT
TRBV11-1	NA	few	17	TRBJ2-3	CASSLAFAGAGADTQYF	TGTGCCAGCAGCTTAGCGTTCGCAGGGGCAGGCGCAGATACGCAGTATTTT
TRBV7-2	NA	many	19	TRBJ2-7	CASSLDGLGMVAYGYEQYF	TGTGCCAGCAGCTTAGATGGGTTGGGGATGGTGGCCTATGGTTACGAGCAGTACTTC
TRBV2	NA	many	14	TRBJ2-6	CASSPGSGANVLTF	TGTGCCAGCAGTCCAGGGTCTGGGGCCAACGTCCTGACTTTC
TRBV20-1	NA	many	13	TRBJ2-7	CSASGPGRYEQYF	TGCAGTGCTAGTGGGCCGGGAAGATACGAGCAGTACTTC
TRBV20-1	NA	NA	11	TRBJ1-1	CSAPRATEAFF	TGCAGTGCCCCCAGGGCGACTGAAGCTTTCTTT
TRBV28	NA	NA	13	TRBJ2-7	CASSSTAGAEQYF	TGTGCCAGCAGTTCTACCGCCGGGGCCGAGCAGTACTTC
TRBV5-4	NA	few	16	TRBJ2-2	CASSPSGTLRTGELFF	TGTGCCAGCAGCCCCTCCGGGACTCTTAGAACCGGGGAGCTGTTTTTT
TRBV20-1	TRBD1	many	14	TRBJ2-7	CSAEVRDSSYEQYF	TGCAGTGCTGAAGTACGGGACAGCTCCTACGAGCAGTACTTC
TRBV2	TRBD2	many	14	TRBJ2-1	CASTGTSGYNEQFF	TGTGCCAGTACCGGGACTAGCGGGTACAATGAGCAGTTCTTC
TRBV7-6	NA	many	15	TRBJ2-2	CASSRSGARTGELFF	TGTGCCAGCAGCCGTAGCGGAGCGAGGACCGGGGAGCTGTTTTTT
TRBV6-1	NA	many	12	TRBJ2-7	CASSDPPSEQYF	TGTGCCAGCAGTGACCCGCCTTCGGAGCAGTACTTC
TRBV4-1	NA	many	14	TRBJ1-4	CASTSRPKVEKLFF	TGCGCCAGCACCTCTCGACCTAAGGTTGAAAAACTGTTTTTT
TRBV3-1	TRBD1	few	15	TRBJ2-5	CASSLGQGGGETQYF	TGTGCCAGCAGCCTGGGACAGGGAGGCGGAGAGACCCAGTACTTC
TRBV10-3	NA	many	14	TRBJ1-3	CAISESAFGNTIYF	TGTGCCATCAGTGAGTCAGCCTTTGGAAACACCATATATTTT
TRBV7-2	NA	many	12	TRBJ2-5	CASSGPQETQYF	TGTGCCAGCAGCGGGCCCCAAGAGACCCAGTACTTC
TRBV24-1	TRBD1	NA	14	TRBJ2-1	CATSDKTGLNEQFF	TGTGCCACCAGTGATAAGACAGGGTTGAATGAGCAGTTCTTC
TRBV30	TRBD2	few	16	TRBJ2-1	CAWSVQASGLFNEQFF	TGTGCCTGGAGTGTACAAGCTAGCGGGCTTTTCAATGAGCAGTTCTTC
TRBV2	NA	many	15	TRBJ1-4	CASSAKSHMREKLFF	TGTGCCAGCAGTGCCAAGAGTCACATGCGGGAAAAACTGTTTTTT
TRBV30	NA	many	12	TRBJ1-6	CAWRGGNSPLHF	TGTGCCTGGAGGGGGGGAAATTCACCCCTCCACTTT
TRBV4-2	TRBD2	many	15	TRBJ2-7	CASSQIAGGPEEQYF	TGTGCCAGCAGCCAGATAGCGGGAGGGCCGGAGGAGCAGTACTTC
TRBV7-2	TRBD2	many	15	TRBJ2-2	CASSSSGRAVGELFF	TGTGCCAGCAGCAGTAGCGGGAGGGCGGTCGGGGAGCTGTTTTTT
TRBV4-1	TRBD1	few	15	TRBJ1-2	CASSQVGTGGFGYTF	TGCGCCAGCAGCCAAGTAGGGACAGGGGGCTTCGGCTACACCTTC
TRBV5-1	TRBD1	many	13	TRBJ2-5	CASSPTGAETQYF	TGCGCCAGCAGCCCGACAGGGGCAGAGACCCAGTACTTC
TRBV5-4	TRBD2	few	18	TRBJ2-1	CASSLGGLAGLTYNEQFF	TGTGCCAGCAGCTTGGGGGGACTAGCGGGCTTAACCTACAATGAGCAGTTCTTC
TRBV4-2	NA	NA	16	TRBJ1-5	CASSQEESVLGDTQHF	TGTGCCAGCAGCCAAGAAGAGAGCGTGTTAGGAGATACGCAGCATTTT
TRBV7-2	TRBD1	many	16	TRBJ2-7	CASSLETGQVAYEQYF	TGTGCCAGCAGCTTAGAAACCGGACAGGTAGCCTACGAGCAGTACTTC
TRBV12-5	NA	few	12	TRBJ2-5	CASGFGGETQYF	TGTGCTAGTGGTTTTGGGGGGGAGACCCAGTACTTC
TRBV13	NA	many	14	TRBJ2-7	CASSQGAVSYEQYF	TGTGCCAGCAGCCAAGGGGCGGTCTCCTACGAGCAGTACTTC
TRBV7-3	TRBD1	many	15	TRBJ2-3	CASSLGQPSTDTQYF	TGTGCCAGCAGCCTGGGACAGCCAAGCACAGATACGCAGTATTTT
TRBV28	NA	NA	15	TRBJ2-5	CASSLFRVAGETQYF	TGTGCCAGCAGTTTATTCCGAGTCGCGGGAGAGACCCAGTACTTC
TRBV25-1	TRBD2	few	16	TRBJ2-2	CASSGYAGVETGELFF	TGTGCCAGCAGTGGATACGCGGGAGTAGAAACCGGGGAGCTGTTTTTT
TRBV18	TRBD2	few	17	TRBJ2-5	CASSPPGLAAPGETQYF	TGTGCCAGCTCACCACCGGGACTAGCGGCCCCGGGGGAGACCCAGTACTTC
TRBV20-1	NA	NA	14	TRBJ2-1	CSASRWKGGDEQFF	TGCAGTGCTAGCCGTTGGAAGGGTGGAGATGAGCAGTTCTTC
TRBV28	TRBD1	once	15	TRBJ2-5	CTSSGPSQGAETQYF	TGTACCAGCAGTGGCCCGTCACAGGGGGCTGAGACCCAGTACTTC
TRBV5-1	TRBD2	NA	14	TRBJ2-5	CASSLSLAGLSQYF	TGCGCCAGCAGCTTGTCCCTAGCGGGATTGTCCCAGTACTTC
TRBV5-1	NA	NA	15	TRBJ2-1	CASSLGGSIVDEQSF	TGCGCCAGCAGCTTGGGAGGCAGTATTGTTGATGAGCAGTCCTTC
TRBV3-1	NA	NA	16	TRBJ2-7	CASSQGWGGKGDEQHF	TGTGCCAGCAGCCAAGGCTGGGGCGGGAAGGGCGACGAGCAGCACTTC
TRBV20-1	TRBD2	many	13	TRBJ2-7	CSAMSGSSYEQYF	TGCAGTGCTATGAGCGGGAGCTCCTACGAGCAGTACTTC
TRBV24-1	NA	many	12	TRBJ1-5	CATSDGGQPQHF	TGTGCCACCAGTGATGGGGGGCAGCCCCAGCATTTT